This T cell receptor (beta chain) was identified in a study of identifying expanded T cells in peripheral blood. General study points: Differentially abundant clones: 0.95 to 1.5 between replicates, just under 17 at approximately 14 days, 19 to 20 at four. Clone count variance between roughly two-week samples rose with total template count.

This CDR3 contains 13 residues. V lost 5 bases, J lost 13 bases, and 12 bases stayed unmatched. Germline V lookup: CDR1 MDHEN, CDR2 SYDVKM. Clones were read by immunoSEQ multiplex PCR, and TCRdb kept only the in-frame ones, dropping some. The profile shows around 100,000 clones, more than 70% of them singletons. A note on this clone: What it binds is not known.

Sequenced: blood. The sequence was obtained from a person aged 18-69 years in good health. The V gene is TRBV28, the J gene TRBJ1-2; TRBD1 aligns across 8 bases. This chain's CDR3 is CASSLRQGLAFTF. CDR3 DNA sequence: TGTGCCAGCAGTCTTCGACAGGGGCTCGCCTTCACCTTC.